This T cell receptor (beta chain) was identified during a study of control samples from healthy donors and cancer patients. Produced via immunoSEQ multiplex PCR; TCRdb's table is partial and in-frame only. The data hold roughly 370,000 clones, with about 93% observed a single time. V was trimmed by 4 bases and J by 7 bases, leaving 10 bases between them. The V gene's germline CDR1 is SNHLY and CDR2 FYNNEI. The CDR3 contains 13 residues. The chain has TRBV2 and TRBJ1-4, with D unclear. The source material was PBMCs. The source of this sequence is a man aged 35-49 years with head and neck cancer. CDR3 nucleotide sequence: TGTGCCAGCAGTGTTTTAGCCCGTGAAAAACTGTTTTTT. This translates into CASSVLAREKLFF.